This T cell receptor (beta chain) emerged from a study of blood T cell repertoires in COVID-19. Turning to the study itself: Whether acute or convalescent, the COVID-19 samples came from the United States, Italy and Spain.

Generated by immunoSEQ multiplex PCR, the TCRdb table keeps only in-frame clones and is missing some. The repertoire includes some 160,000 clones, roughly 84% of them detected once, and roughly 8% sits in the top ten. CDR3 length: 12 amino acids. The V end was cut by 4 bases, the J end by 6 bases, with 9 bases between. Germline assignment: CDR1 SNHLY and CDR2 FYNNEI. All enrollees were about 18 to 89 years old and from approximately 24 US areas. Participant reports of clinical history set cohort assignment. Symptom resolution, clearance, or two negative PCRs marked donors in Cohort 3 as recovered. The specimen sequenced was PBMCs or T cells enriched from blood (not recorded which). The sequence was collected from a woman aged 45-59 years who had recovered from COVID-19. The chain links TRBV2 to TRBJ1-1, with unresolved D. CDR3 loop: CASSGGRSEAFF. In DNA, the CDR3 is TGTGCCAGCAGTGGTGGCAGATCTGAAGCTTTCTTT. The full variable domain, its missing parts supplied by reference TRBV2 and TRBJ1-1, is EPEVTQTPSHQVTQMGQEVILRCVPISNHLYFYWYRQILGQKVEFLVSFYNNEISEKSEIFDDQFSVERPDGSNFTLKIRSTKLEDSAMYFCASSGGRSEAFFGQGTRLTVV.